This TCR beta chain was recorded in a study of blood T cell repertoires in COVID-19 (dated by TCRdb to the early 2020s). Study-level background: Samples from collaborators originated in the United States, Italy and Spain and spanned both the acute and convalescent phases of COVID-19. The material from the prospective study consisted of cDNA or gDNA derived from T cells, B-cell-depleted T cells, or PBMCs. The dataset comprised deeply sampled blood TCRbeta repertoires from subjects exposed to, actively infected with, or recovered from COVID-19. The repertoires were released in a freely available public database intended as a resource for research on the immune response to SARS-CoV-2. The samples were drawn from two sources: the first 160 participants of the ongoing ImmuneRACE study, and 1,254 subjects contributed by 6 global collaborators. The sample metadata nearly always contained a de-identified subject ID, COVID-19 status, age in years and sex. HLA class I and class II types, where available, came from metadata supplied by the sample provider rather than from assay-based typing. Results and caveats for the whole study, not just this receptor: Clinical and demographic metadata were provided uncurated, with the amount varying by source and participant.

CDR1 and CDR2 (SGHDT, YYEEEE) derive from the germline V gene. The cysteine opens and the phenylalanine closes a CDR3 of 18 amino acids. Just CDR3 DNA is preserved here, 54 bases in frame from base 1. V and J are truncated by 0 bases and 0 bases respectively, leaving an intervening sequence of 13 bases. TCRbeta CDR3 regions were amplified from genomic DNA by means of the immunoSEQ Assay, a bias-controlled multiplex PCR. Concerning the study's data processing: Within the assay, amplification of reference gene primers was used to estimate how many nucleated cells each sample contained. To quantify the absolute abundance of each unique TCRbeta CDR3 rearrangement, sequence reads were collapsed and filtered. For each sample, productive Simpson clonality was calculated by taking the square root of Simpson's diversity index across productive rearrangements. TCRdb retrieved this table from immuneACCESS and kept in-frame rearrangements only. Not all clones are present; in checked studies, unresolved V genes account for under half, and no reason is known for the remainder. V, J and clone size are those of that table, while D and trimming were read from the DNA. The sample table contains fewer than 700,000 clones; only one count was recorded for 85% to 90% of them. In total, the top ten clones hold about 8% of the sample.

On this clone: Its antigen is still unknown. The record has no base qualities; no much larger clone is one base away.

In Seattle, one collaborating source enrolled patients while the infection was active and tracked those patients longitudinally over the course of disease. The collaborating institutions used their own protocols to collect whole blood in K2EDTA tubes. Collaborator samples were shipped for TCRbeta analysis as frozen whole blood, isolated PBMCs, or DNA extracted from either sample type. This chain joins TRBV5-6 to TRBJ1-6, and TRBD1 may be the D gene, going by 5 matching bases. Specimen: peripheral blood. The clonotype originates from a woman in her fifties or sixties with COVID-19, enrolled during active disease. The CDR3: CASSLGQPQSSYNSPLHF. The base sequence is TGTGCCAGCAGCTTGGGACAGCCCCAGAGCTCCTATAATTCACCCCTCCACTTT.